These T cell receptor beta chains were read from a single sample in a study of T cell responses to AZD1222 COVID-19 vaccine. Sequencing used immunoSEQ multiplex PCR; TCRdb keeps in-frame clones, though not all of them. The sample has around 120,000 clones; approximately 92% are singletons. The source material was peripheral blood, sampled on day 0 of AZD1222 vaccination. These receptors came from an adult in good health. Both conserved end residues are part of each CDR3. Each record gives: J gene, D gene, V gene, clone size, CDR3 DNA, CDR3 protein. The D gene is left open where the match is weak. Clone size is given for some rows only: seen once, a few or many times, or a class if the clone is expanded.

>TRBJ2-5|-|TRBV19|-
TGTGCCAGTGAATCTAGCGTTGGAGAGACCCAGTACTTC
CASESSVGETQYF
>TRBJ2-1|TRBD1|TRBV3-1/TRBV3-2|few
TGTGCCAGCAGCCTCCTGGACAGGGGAGTTTGGAATGAGCAGTTCTTC
CASSLLDRGVWNEQFF
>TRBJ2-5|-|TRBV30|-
TGTGCCTGGACAAGACAGCTCAAAGAGACCCAGTACTTC
CAWTRQLKETQYF
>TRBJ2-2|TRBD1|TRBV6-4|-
TGTGCCAGCAGTCGTCGGGGACAGGGGGCCGGCGGGGAGCTGTTTTTT
CASSRRGQGAGGELFF
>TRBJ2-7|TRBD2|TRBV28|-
TGTGCCAGCAGTATAGCGGGAGGCCCCAGCGAGCAGTACTTC
CASSIAGGPSEQYF
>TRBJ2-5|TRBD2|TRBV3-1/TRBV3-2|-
TGTGCCAGCAGCCACGGGACTAGCGGAGAGACCCAGTACTTC
CASSHGTSGETQYF
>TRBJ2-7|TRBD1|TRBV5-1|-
TGCGCCAGCAGCCGGGACCCAGGGGGCCTTTCCTACGAGCAGTACTTC
CASSRDPGGLSYEQYF
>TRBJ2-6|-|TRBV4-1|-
TGCGCCAGTGGACGCGGGCAGATTTCTGGGGCCAACGTCCTGACTTTC
CASGRGQISGANVLTF
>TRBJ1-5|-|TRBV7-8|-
TGTGCCAGCAGCCTGAAGGCCTCAAATCAGCCCCAGCATTTT
CASSLKASNQPQHF
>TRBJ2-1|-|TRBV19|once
TGTGCCAGTAGTATGAGGGCCTACAATGAGCAGTTCTTC
CASSMRAYNEQFF
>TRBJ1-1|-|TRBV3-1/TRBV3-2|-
TGTGCCAGCAGCCAAGAGGGTATGGACGCGGGAGCTTTCTTT
CASSQEGMDAGAFF
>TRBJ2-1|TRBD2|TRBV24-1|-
TGTGCCACCAGTGATGTTGCTAGCGGGCGCTACAATGAGCAGTTCTTC
CATSDVASGRYNEQFF
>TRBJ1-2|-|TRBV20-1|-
TGCAGTGCTAGTTCCGGGATCTACTATGGCTACACCTTC
CSASSGIYYGYTF
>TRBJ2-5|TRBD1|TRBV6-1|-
TGTGCCAGCAGTGTTCGAGACAGGGGGCGCCCCCGAGAGACCCAGTACTTC
CASSVRDRGRPRETQYF